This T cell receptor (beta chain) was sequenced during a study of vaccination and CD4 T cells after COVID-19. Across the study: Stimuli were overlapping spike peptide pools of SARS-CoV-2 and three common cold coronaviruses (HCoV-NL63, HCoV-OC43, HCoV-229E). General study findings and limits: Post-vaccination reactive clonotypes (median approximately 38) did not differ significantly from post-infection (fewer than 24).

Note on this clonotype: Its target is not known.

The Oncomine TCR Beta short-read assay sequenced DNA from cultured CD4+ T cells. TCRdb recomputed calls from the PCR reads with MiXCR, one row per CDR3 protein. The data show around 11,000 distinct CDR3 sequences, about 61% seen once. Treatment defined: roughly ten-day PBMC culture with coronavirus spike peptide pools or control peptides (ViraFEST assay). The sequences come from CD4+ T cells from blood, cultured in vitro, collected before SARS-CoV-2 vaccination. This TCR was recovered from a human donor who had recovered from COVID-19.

The CDR3 DNA reads as TGTGCCAGCAGTCCGGACAGGGCCTACAATGAGCAGTTCTTC. Translation: CASSPDRAYNEQFF. The J gene is TRBJ2-1, the V gene TRBV2; 8 positions match TRBD1. The CDR3 is 14 amino acids. Unmatched junction bases numbered 2, after V lost 5 bases and J lost 2 bases. The germline V gene encodes CDR1 SNHLY and CDR2 FYNNEI.